These 3 T cell receptor beta chains came from one sample sequenced in a study of blood T cells in healthy people across ages. The authors ran a second PCR of roughly 6 to 11 cycles using a sample-barcoded 5' primer and a J-beta primer mix. TCRdb re-derived calls from the 5' RACE reads in MiXCR, one entry per CDR3 protein. This table has about 290,000 distinct CDR3 sequences, 25% to 30% appearing once. Sequencing was performed on blood. The receptors originated from a woman in her sixties or seventies in good health.

V usage is TRBV20-1 and J usage is TRBJ2-5, with 7 bases lining up with TRBD1. From germline, CDR1 is DFQATT and CDR2 SNEGSKA (reference sequence). Trimming removed 5 bases from V and 1 base from J; junction bases left unmatched: 7. CDR3 size: 14 residues. The CDR3 nucleotides are TGCAGTGCTTTTAACCGGACAGGCCAAGAGACCCAGTACTTC. The encoded protein is CSAFNRTGQETQYF.

V gene TRBV20-1 combines with J gene TRBJ1-1; TRBD1 matches 7 bases. With 6 bases clipped from V and 5 bases from J, the junction kept 6 bases outside the gene matches. CDR1 is DFQATT, CDR2 SNEGSKA, per germline (reference sequence). The CDR3 contains 12 residues. The CDR3 DNA reads TGCAGTGCCACGACAGGGTGGACTGAAGCTTTCTTT. This gives the protein CSATTGWTEAFF.

This clonotype was found a few times. V is TRBV20-1 and J is TRBJ2-6, with 9 bases fitting TRBD1. Germline V gene data show CDR1 as DFQATT and CDR2 as SNEGSKA (reference sequence). The V and J ends lost 3 bases and 2 bases, in that order; junction bases with no gene match: 8. CDR3 size: 17 residues. CDR3 residues: CSASVPGQGTGANVLTF. In DNA form, the CDR3 reads TGCAGTGCTAGTGTCCCGGGACAGGGAACTGGGGCCAACGTCCTGACTTTC.